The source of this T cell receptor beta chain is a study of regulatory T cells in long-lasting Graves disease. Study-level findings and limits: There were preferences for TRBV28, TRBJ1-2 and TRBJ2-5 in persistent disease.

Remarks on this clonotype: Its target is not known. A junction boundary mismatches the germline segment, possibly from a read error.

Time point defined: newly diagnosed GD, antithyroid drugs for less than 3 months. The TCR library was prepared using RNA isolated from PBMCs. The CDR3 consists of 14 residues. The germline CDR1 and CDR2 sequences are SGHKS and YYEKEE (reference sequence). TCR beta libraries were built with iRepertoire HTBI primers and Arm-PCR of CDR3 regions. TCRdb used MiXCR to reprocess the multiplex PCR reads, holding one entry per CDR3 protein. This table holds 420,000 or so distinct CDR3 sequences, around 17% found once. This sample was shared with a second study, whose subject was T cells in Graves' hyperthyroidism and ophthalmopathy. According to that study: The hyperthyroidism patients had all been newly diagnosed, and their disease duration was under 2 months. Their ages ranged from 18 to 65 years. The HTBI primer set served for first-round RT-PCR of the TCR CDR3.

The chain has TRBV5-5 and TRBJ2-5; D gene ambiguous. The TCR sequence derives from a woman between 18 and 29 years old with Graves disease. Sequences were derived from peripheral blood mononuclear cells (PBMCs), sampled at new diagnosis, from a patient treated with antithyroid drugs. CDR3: CASSLVASQETHYF. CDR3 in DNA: TGTGCCAGCAGCTTGGTCGCCAGCCAAGAGACCCATTACTTC.